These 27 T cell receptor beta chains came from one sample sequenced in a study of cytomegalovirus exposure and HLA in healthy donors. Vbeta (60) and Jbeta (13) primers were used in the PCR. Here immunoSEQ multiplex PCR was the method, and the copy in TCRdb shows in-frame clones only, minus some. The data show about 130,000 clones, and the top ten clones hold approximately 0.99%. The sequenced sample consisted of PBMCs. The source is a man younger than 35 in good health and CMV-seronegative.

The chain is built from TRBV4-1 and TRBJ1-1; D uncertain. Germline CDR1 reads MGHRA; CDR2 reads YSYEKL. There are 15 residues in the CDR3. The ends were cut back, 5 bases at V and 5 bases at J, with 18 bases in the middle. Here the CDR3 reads CASSRLGSPVTEAFF. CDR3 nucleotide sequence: TGCGCCAGCAGCAGGTTGGGCTCTCCAGTGACTGAAGCTTTCTTT.

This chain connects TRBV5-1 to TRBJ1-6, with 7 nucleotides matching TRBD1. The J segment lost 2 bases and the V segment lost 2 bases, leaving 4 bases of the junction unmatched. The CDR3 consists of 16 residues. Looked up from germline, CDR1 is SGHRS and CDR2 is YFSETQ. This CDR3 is CASSFSGTAYNSPLHF. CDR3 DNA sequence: TGCGCCAGCAGCTTTTCAGGGACAGCCTATAATTCACCCCTCCACTTT.

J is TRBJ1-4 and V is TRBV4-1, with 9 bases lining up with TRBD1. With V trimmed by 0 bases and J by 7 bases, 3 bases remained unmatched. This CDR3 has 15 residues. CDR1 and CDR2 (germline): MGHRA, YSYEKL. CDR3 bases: TGCGCCAGCAGCCAAGACCCGACAGGGGGTGAAAAACTGTTTTTT. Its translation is CASSQDPTGGEKLFF.

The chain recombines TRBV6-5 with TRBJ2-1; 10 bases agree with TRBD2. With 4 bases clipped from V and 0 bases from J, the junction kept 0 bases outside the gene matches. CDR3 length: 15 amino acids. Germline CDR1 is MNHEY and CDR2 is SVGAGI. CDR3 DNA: TGTGCCAGCAGTTCTAGCGGGAGCTCCTACAATGAGCAGTTCTTC. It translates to CASSSSGSSYNEQFF.

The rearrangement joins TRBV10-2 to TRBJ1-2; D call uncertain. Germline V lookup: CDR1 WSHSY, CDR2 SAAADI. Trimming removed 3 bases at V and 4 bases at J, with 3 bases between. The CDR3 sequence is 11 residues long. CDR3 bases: TGCGCCAGCAGTGACAGCTATGGCTACACCTTC. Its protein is CASSDSYGYTF.

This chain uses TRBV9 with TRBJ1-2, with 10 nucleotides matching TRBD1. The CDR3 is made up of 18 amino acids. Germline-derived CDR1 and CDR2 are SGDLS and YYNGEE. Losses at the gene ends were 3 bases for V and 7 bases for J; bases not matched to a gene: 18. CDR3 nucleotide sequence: TGTGCCAGCAGCGGACAGGGGGCCAAGTCTCTGATATATGGTGGCTACACCTTC. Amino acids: CASSGQGAKSLIYGGYTF.

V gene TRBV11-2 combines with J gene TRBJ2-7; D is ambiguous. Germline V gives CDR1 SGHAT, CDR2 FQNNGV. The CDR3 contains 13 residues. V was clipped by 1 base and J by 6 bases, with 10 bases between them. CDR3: CASSLAPTREQYF. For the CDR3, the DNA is TGTGCCAGCAGCTTAGCCCCGACTCGCGAGCAGTACTTC.

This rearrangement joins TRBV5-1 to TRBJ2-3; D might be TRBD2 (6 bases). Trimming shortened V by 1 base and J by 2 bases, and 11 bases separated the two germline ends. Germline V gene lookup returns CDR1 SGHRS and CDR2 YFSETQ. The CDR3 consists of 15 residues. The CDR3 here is CASSLRGLLTDTQYF. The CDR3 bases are TGCGCCAGCAGCTTGAGGGGACTCCTCACAGATACGCAGTATTTT.

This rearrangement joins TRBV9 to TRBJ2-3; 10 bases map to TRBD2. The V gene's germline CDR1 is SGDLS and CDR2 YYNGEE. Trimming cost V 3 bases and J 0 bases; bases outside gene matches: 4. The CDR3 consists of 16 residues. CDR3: CASSGRLAGSTDTQYF. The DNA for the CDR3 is TGTGCCAGCAGCGGCCGACTAGCGGGTAGCACAGATACGCAGTATTTT.

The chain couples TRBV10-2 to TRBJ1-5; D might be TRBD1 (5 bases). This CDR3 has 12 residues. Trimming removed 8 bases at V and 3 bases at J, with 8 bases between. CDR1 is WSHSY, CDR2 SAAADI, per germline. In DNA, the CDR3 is TGCGCCAGCTGGGACTACAATCAGCCCCAGCATTTT. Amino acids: CASWDYNQPQHF.

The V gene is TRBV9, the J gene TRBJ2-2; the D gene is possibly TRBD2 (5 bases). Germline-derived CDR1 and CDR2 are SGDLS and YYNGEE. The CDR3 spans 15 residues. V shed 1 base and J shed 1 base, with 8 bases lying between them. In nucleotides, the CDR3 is TGTGCCAGCAGCGTAAGAGGGATGAACACCGGGGAGCTGTTTTTT. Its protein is CASSVRGMNTGELFF.

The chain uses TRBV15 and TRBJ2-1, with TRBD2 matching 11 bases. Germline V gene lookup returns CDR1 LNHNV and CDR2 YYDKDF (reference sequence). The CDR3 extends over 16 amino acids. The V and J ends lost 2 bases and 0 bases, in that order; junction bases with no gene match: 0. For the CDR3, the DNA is TGTGCCACCAGCAGAACTAGCGGGAGCTCCTACAATGAGCAGTTCTTC. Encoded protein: CATSRTSGSSYNEQFF.

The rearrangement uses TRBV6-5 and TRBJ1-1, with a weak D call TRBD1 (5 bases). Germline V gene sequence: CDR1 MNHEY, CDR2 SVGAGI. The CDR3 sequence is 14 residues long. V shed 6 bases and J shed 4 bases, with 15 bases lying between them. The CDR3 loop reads CASSDNPTVTEAFF. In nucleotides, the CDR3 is TGTGCCAGCAGCGACAATCCGACAGTCACTGAAGCTTTCTTT.

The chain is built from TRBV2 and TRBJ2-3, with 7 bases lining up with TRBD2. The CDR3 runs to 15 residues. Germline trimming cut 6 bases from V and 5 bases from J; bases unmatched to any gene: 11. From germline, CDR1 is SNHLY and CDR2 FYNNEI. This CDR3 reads CASRNLAGVKDTQYF. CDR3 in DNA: TGTGCCAGCAGGAACCTGGCGGGAGTGAAAGATACGCAGTATTTT.

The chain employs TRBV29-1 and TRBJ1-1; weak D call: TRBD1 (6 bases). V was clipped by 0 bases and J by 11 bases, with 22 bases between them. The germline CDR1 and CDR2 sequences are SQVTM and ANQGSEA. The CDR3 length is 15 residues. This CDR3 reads CSVEDPGGKTGDAFF. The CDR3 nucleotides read TGCAGCGTTGAAGACCCTGGGGGAAAGACAGGTGATGCTTTCTTT. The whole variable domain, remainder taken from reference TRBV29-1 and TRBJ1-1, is SAVISQKPSRDICQRGTSLTIQCQVDSQVTMMFWYRQQPGQSLTLIATANQGSEATYESGFVIDKFPISRPNLTFSTLTVSNMSPEDSSIYLCSVEDPGGKTGDAFFGQGTRLTVV.

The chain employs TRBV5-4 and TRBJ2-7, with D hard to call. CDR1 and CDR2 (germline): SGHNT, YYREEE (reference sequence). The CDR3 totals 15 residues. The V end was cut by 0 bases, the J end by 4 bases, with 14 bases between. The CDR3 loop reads CASSLAGQVLYEQYF. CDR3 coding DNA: TGTGCCAGCAGCTTGGCCGGCCAGGTCCTATACGAGCAGTACTTC.

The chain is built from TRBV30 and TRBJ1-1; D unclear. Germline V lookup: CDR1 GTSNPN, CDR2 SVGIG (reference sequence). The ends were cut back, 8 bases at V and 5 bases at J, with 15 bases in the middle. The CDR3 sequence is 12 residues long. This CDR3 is CALAPRGTEAFF. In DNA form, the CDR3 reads TGTGCCCTGGCCCCTCGCGGGACTGAAGCTTTCTTT.

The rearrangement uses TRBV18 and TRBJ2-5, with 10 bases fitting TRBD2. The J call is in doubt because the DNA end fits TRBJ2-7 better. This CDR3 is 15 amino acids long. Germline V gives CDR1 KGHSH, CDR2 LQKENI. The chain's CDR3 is CASSPLGLASYEQYF. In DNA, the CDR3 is TGTGCCAGCTCACCACTGGGACTAGCGTCCTACGAGCAGTACTTC.

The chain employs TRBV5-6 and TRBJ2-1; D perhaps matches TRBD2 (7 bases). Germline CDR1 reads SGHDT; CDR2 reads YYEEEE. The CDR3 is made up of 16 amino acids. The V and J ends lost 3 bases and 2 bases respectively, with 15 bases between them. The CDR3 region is CASSSGGLTPYNEQFF. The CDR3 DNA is TGTGCCAGCAGCTCGGGGGGCCTTACACCCTACAATGAGCAGTTCTTC.

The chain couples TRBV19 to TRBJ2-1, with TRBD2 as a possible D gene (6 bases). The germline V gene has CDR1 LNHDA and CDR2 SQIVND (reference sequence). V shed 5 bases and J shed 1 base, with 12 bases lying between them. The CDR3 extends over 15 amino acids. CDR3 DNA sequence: TGTGCCAGTAGTCTCGCGGGGATTTCCTACAATGAGCAGTTCTTC. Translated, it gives CASSLAGISYNEQFF.

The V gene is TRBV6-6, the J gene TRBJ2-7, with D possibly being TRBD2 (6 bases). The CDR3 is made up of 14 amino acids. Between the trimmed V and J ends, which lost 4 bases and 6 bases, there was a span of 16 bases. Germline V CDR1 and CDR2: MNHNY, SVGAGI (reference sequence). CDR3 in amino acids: CASSSAGRAREQYF. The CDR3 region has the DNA TGTGCCAGCAGTTCAGCGGGTCGGGCCCGCGAGCAGTACTTC.

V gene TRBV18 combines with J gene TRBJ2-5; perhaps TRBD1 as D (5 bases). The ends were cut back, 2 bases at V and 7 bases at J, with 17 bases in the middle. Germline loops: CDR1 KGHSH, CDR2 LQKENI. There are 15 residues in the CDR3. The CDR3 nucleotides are TGTGCCAGCTCACCAAGTATACAGGAGTCGGGGACCCAGTACTTC. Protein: CASSPSIQESGTQYF.

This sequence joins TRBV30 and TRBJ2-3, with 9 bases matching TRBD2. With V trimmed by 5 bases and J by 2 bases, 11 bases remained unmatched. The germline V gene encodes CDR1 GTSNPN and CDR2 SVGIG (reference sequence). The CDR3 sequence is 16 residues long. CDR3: CAWAGGRGKFTDTQYF. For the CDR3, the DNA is TGTGCCTGGGCCGGCGGGAGGGGAAAATTCACAGATACGCAGTATTTT.

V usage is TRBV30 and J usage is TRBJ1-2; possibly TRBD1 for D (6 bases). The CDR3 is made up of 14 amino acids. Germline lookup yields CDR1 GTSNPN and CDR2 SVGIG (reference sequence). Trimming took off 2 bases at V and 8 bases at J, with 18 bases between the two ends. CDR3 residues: CAWSKKGGDGGYTF. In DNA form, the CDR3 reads TGTGCCTGGAGTAAGAAGGGGGGGGATGGAGGCTACACCTTC. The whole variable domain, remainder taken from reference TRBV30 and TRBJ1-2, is SQTIHQWPATLVQPVGSPLSLECTVEGTSNPNLYWYRQAAGRGLQLLFYSVGIGQISSEVPQNLSASRPQDRQFILSSKKLLLSDSGFYLCAWSKKGGDGGYTFGSGTRLTVV.

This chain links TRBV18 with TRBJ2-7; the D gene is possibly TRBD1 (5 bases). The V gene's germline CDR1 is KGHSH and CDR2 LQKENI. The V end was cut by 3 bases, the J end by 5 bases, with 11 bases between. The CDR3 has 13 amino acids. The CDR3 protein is CASSPQGADEQYF. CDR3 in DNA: TGTGCCAGCTCACCGCAGGGTGCCGACGAGCAGTACTTC.

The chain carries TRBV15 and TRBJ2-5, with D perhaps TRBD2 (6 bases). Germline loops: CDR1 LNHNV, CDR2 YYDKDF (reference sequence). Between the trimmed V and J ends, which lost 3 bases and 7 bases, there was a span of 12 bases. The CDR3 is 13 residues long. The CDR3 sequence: CATSRGGAGTQYF. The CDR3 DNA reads TGTGCCACCAGCAGGGGGGGAGCGGGGACCCAGTACTTC. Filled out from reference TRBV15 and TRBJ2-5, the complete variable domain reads DAMVIQNPRYQVTQFGKPVTLSCSQTLNHNVMYWYQQKSSQAPKLLFHYYDKDFNNEADTPDNFQSRRPNTSFCFLDIRSPGLGDTAMYLCATSRGGAGTQYFGPGTRLLVL.

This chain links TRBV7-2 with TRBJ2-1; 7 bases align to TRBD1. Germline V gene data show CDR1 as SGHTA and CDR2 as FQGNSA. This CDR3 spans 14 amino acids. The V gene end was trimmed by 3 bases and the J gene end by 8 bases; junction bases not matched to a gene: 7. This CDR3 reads CASSFHRGSDEQFF. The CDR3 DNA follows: TGTGCCAGCAGCTTTCACAGGGGATCCGATGAGCAGTTCTTC.